This T cell receptor (beta chain) was observed in a study of shared clonotypes between healthy human individuals. Study overall: Plates per donor: three CD4 naive, three CD4 memory, two CD8 naive, one CD8 memory.

Trimming pared 8 bases from V and 0 bases from J, leaving 14 bases between. CDR1 and CDR2 (germline): SQVTM, ANQGSEA. This CDR3 spans 14 amino acids. On this clone itself: Its antigen is unidentified.

General study results and limits: The generation probabilities recorded for non-shared clonotypes fell below those of clonotypes shared by all four donors.

This table comes from immunoSEQ multiplex PCR, and its TCRdb copy is limited to in-frame clones, with some not included. The table lists approximately 2,300,000 clones, approximately 90% of them singletons. J is TRBJ2-1 and V is TRBV29-1; the D gene could be TRBD1 or TRBD2 (5 bases each). This TCR came from a man younger than 35 in good health. Some clones in this sample may be carry-over from other donors' samples. The sequenced sample consisted of naive CD4+ T cells from PBMCs. Noted subset: CD45RA+ positively selected. CDR3 protein: CSHMGTTSYNEQFF. The CDR3 DNA reads TGCAGCCACATGGGGACCACCTCCTACAATGAGCAGTTCTTC.